A single T cell receptor (beta chain) is shown here with its context. There is no known antigen for this receptor. Base qualities are not recorded, but no much larger clone differs from it by a single base. The data were obtained in a study of control samples from healthy donors and cancer patients (TCRdb year 2020). CDR1 LNHDA and CDR2 SQIVND are derived from the germline V gene (reference sequence). V ends up 11 bases short and J 5 bases short, with an unmatched junction base count of 13. Inclusive of the bounding cysteine and phenylalanine, the CDR3 is 15 residues long. Just CDR3 DNA is preserved here, 45 bases in frame from base 1. Libraries were constructed by the immunoSEQ multiplex PCR assay. TCRdb stores this immuneACCESS table with in-frame sequences only. Part of the clones is absent; in the studies checked, under half of the shortfall reflects unresolved V genes, and no reason is known for the rest. The sample yields around 230,000 clones; 85% to 95% were counted once. More than 1.3% of the sample is in the top ten clones.

The sequence was collected from a man aged 50 to 60 in good health. Source material: blood. The chain was built from TRBV19 and TRBJ2-3, with 10 central nucleotides matching TRBD2. CDR3 loop: CAVKGSGGPRDTQYF. The DNA sequence reads TGTGCCGTTAAGGGTAGCGGGGGGCCCCGAGATACGCAGTATTTT.